The sequence of this TCR beta chain was determined in a study of control samples from healthy donors and cancer patients. Germline V lookup: CDR1 MRHNA, CDR2 SNTAGT. The CDR3 has 13 residues. V lost 3 bases to trimming and J lost 5 bases; unmatched junction nucleotides: 1. The table came from immunoSEQ multiplex PCR; TCRdb's copy has only in-frame clones and leaves some out. The repertoire holds tens of thousands of clones, with over 85% as singletons. Sequencing input: PBMCs. The rearrangement joins TRBV6-4 to TRBJ2-7; 10 bases are shared with TRBD1. This sequence was found in a woman aged 35 to 49 with lung cancer. In nucleotides, the CDR3 is TGTGCCAGCAGTGAAGGGACAGGGGACGAGCAGTACTTC. It encodes CASSEGTGDEQYF.